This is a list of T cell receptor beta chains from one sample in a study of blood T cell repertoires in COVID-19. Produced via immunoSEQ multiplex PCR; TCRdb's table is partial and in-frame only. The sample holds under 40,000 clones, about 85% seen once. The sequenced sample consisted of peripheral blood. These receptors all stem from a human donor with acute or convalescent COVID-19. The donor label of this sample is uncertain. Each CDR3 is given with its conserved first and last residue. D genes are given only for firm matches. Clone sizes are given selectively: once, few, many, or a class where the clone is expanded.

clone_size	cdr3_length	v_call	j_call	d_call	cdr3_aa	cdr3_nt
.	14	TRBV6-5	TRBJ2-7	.	CASSYDGSSYEQYF	TGTGCCAGCAGTTACGACGGGAGCTCCTACGAGCAGTACTTC
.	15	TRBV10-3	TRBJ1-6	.	CAISEGEERNSPLHF	TGTGCCATCAGTGAAGGGGAGGAGAGAAATTCACCCCTCCACTTT
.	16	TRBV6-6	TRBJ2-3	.	CASSYGQGGVTDTQYF	TGTGCCAGCAGTTACGGTCAGGGGGGTGTCACAGATACGCAGTATTTT
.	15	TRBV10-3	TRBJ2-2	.	CAITDSRGPTGELFF	TGTGCCATCACCGACTCGCGGGGGCCCACCGGGGAGCTGTTTTTT
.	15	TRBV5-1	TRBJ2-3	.	CASSLRRREGDTQYF	TGCGCCAGCAGCTTGAGACGGAGGGAAGGAGATACGCAGTATTTT
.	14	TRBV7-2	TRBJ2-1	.	CASSLAQVYNEQFF	TGTGCCAGCAGCTTAGCACAGGTTTACAATGAGCAGTTCTTC
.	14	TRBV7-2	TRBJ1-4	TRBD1	CASRKGGQNEKLFF	TGTGCCAGCCGAAAAGGGGGCCAAAATGAAAAACTGTTTTTT
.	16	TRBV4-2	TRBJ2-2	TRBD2	CASSPIAGTFTGELFF	TGTGCCAGCAGCCCAATAGCGGGCACTTTCACCGGGGAGCTGTTTTTT
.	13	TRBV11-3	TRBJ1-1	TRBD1	CASSLATGARAFF	TGTGCCAGCAGCTTAGCTACAGGGGCGCGCGCTTTCTTT
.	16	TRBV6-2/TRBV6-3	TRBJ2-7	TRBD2	CASSYFASGNSYEQYF	TGTGCCAGCAGTTACTTCGCTAGCGGAAATAGTTACGAGCAGTACTTC
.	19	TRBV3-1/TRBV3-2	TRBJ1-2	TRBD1	CASSQEVGRDRRDNYGYTF	TGTGCCAGCAGCCAAGAAGTTGGGAGGGACAGGCGGGATAACTATGGCTACACCTTC
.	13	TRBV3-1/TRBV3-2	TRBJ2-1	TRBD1	CASSQGSGGEQFF	TGTGCCAGCAGCCAAGGGTCAGGGGGTGAGCAGTTCTTC
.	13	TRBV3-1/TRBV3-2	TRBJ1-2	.	CASSQTGPYGYTF	TGTGCCAGCAGCCAGACAGGACCCTATGGCTACACCTTC
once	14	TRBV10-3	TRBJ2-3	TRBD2	CAINDLADTDTQYF	TGTGCCATCAACGACCTAGCGGACACAGATACGCAGTATTTT
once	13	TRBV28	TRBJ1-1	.	CATILPGASEAFF	TGTGCCACCATACTACCAGGGGCATCTGAAGCTTTCTTT
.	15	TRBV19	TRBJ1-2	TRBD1	CASSIEGQGHAGYTF	TGTGCCAGTAGTATAGAGGGACAGGGTCATGCTGGCTACACCTTC
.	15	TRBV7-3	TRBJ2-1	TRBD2	CASSLGGRVVNEQFF	TGTGCCAGCAGCTTAGGCGGGAGGGTAGTAAATGAGCAGTTCTTC
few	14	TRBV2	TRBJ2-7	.	CASRLTGRGYEQYF	TGTGCCAGCAGGCTGACAGGGCGGGGCTACGAGCAGTACTTC
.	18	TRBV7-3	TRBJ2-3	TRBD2	CASSQGLAGTAGTDTQYF	TGTGCCAGCAGCCAGGGACTAGCGGGGACCGCCGGCACAGATACGCAGTATTTT
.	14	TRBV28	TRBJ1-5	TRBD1	CASGQGGGNQPQHF	TGTGCCAGCGGACAGGGAGGGGGCAATCAGCCCCAGCATTTT
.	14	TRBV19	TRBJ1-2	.	CASSIEGGNYGYTF	TGTGCCAGTAGTATAGAAGGGGGAAACTATGGCTACACCTTC
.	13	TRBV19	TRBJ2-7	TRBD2	CASQELAGGEQYF	TGTGCCAGTCAGGAGTTAGCGGGAGGCGAGCAGTACTTC
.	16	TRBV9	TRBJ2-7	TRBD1	CASSAVDRDDTYEQYF	TGTGCCAGCAGCGCAGTGGACAGGGATGACACCTACGAGCAGTACTTC
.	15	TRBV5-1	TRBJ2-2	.	CASSSQTGNTGELFF	TGCGCCAGCAGCTCCCAGACAGGGAACACCGGGGAGCTGTTTTTT
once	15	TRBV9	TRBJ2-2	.	CASSVVGRWAGELFF	TGTGCCAGCAGCGTAGTTGGCAGGTGGGCCGGGGAGCTGTTTTTT